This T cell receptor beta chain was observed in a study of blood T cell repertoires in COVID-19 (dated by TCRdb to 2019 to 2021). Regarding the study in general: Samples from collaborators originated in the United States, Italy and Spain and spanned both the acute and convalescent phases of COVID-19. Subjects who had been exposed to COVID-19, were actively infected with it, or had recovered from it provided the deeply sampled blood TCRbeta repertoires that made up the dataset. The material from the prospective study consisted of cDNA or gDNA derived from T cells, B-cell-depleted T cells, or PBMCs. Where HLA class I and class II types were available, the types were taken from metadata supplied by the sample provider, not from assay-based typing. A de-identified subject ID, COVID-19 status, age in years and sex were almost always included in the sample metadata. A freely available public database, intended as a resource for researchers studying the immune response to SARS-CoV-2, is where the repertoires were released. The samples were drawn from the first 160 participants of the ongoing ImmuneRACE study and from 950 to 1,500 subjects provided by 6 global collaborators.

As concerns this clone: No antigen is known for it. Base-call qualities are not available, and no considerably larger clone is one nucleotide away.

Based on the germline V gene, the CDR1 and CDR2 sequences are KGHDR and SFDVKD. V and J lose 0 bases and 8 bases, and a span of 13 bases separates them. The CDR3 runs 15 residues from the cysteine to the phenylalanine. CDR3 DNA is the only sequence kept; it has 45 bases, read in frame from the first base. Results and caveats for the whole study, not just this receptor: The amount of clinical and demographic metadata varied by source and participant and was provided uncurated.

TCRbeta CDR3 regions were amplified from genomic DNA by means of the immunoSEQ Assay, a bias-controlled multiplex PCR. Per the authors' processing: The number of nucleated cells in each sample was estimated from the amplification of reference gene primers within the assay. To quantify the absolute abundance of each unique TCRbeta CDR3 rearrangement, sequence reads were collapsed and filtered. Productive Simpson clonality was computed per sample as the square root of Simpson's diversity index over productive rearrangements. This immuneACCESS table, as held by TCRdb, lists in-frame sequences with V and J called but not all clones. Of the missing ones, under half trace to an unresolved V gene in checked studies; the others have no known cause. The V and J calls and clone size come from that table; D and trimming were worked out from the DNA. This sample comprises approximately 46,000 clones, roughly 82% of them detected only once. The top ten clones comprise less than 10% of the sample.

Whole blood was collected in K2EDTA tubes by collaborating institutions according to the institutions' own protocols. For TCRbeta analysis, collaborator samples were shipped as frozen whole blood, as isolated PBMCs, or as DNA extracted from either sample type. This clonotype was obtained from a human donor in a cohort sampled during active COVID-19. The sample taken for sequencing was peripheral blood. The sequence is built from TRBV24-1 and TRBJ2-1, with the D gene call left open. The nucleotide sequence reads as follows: TGTGCCACCAGTGATTTGAGGCCGGGTGGCGATGAGCAGTTCTTC. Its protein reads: CATSDLRPGGDEQFF.